This T cell receptor beta chain is drawn from a study of T cells after posttransplantation cyclophosphamide (TCRdb year 2016). With regard to the full study: T cell repertoire reconstitution was tracked by TRB sequencing after myeloablative bone marrow transplantation in which posttransplantation cyclophosphamide was used as GVHD prophylaxis. Samples from about 33 PTCy-treated patients, along with samples from some 16 of their related bone marrow donors, underwent antigen receptor sequencing. TRB sequencing was performed on blood from all 35 or so PTCy patients with 1-year posttransplant specimens. In 3 patients, TRB sequencing was also performed on up to about 3 more blood samples taken 2 to 5.2 years after transplant, and in several patients, pretransplant blood was also TRB-sequenced. Because TRA and TRB clonality correlated tightly in eight or nine samples, later TCR analyses were limited to TRB. Public TRB sequences were compared against a database of over 3,600 sequences linked to responses to pathogens, tumor antigens, self-antigens and alloantigens. Results the study describes overall, beyond this receptor: Across about 40 patients, TRB clonality was highly associated with recipient CMV seropositivity and CMV reactivation, and PTCy diversity was similar to diversity in CNI/methotrexate controls. The TRB repertoires of T cells infiltrating skin or GI tract showed only limited overlap with the TRB repertoires of T cells in blood. Donor-recipient similarity was low at 1-2 months but rose over the first year, and later blood repertoires were often dominated by donor CD8+ memory clones.

This clone was seen repeatedly, ten times or more. Its antigen target is currently unknown. Base qualities are not recorded, but no much larger clone differs from it by a single base. The trim is 3 bases for V and 2 bases for J, with a gap of 11 bases between the germline ends. CDR1 and CDR2, looked up from the germline V gene, are SGHDN and FVKESK. Measured from the cysteine to the phenylalanine, the CDR3 is 14 residues long. Only the CDR3 portion is preserved as DNA: 42 bases, with reading frame beginning at the first base. TRB sequencing was run on genomic DNA with either the immunoSEQ assay at survey resolution or the hsTCRB kit. On the authors' methods: Initial read processing used immunoSEQ software, and repertoire analyses used the LymphoSeq R package. Clonality was computed as 1 minus normalized Shannon entropy; Gini coefficient was also calculated for each TRB dataset. To infer phenotypes in unsorted samples, TRB sequences from sorted subsets of the recipient or donor were mapped onto unsorted samples from the same recipient. TCRdb retrieved this table from immuneACCESS and kept in-frame rearrangements only. Not all clones are present; in checked studies, unresolved V genes account for under half, and no reason is known for the remainder. V, J and clone size derive from that table, while D and trimming were established from the DNA sequence. Across this sample, 30,000 or so clones were tabulated and none appeared just once. Around 3% of the sample is taken by the ten largest.

On the day of marrow donation, related bone marrow donors gave peripheral blood samples. Mononuclear cells from peripheral blood and bone marrow were separated by Ficoll-Hypaque density centrifugation and then cryopreserved. Sequencing was performed on PBMCs. The chain is assembled from TRBV14 and TRBJ2-7, with the D segment identity uncertain. The source of this sequence is a woman aged 55-70 years in good health, CMV-negative, and a related stem cell transplant donor. The CDR3 has the sequence CASSQKMGPYEQYF. The nucleotides read TGTGCCAGCAGCCAGAAAATGGGCCCCTACGAGCAGTACTTC.